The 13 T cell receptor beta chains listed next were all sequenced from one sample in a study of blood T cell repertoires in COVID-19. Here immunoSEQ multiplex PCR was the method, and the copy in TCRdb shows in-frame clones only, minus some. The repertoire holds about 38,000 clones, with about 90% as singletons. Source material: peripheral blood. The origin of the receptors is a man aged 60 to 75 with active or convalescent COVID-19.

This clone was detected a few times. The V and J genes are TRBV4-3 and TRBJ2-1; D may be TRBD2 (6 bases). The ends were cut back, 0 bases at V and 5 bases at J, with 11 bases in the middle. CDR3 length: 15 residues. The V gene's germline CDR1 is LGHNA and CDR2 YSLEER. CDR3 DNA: TGCGCCAGCAGCCAAGAGTGGGGGGAGAACAATGAGCAGTTCTTC. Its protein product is CASSQEWGENNEQFF.

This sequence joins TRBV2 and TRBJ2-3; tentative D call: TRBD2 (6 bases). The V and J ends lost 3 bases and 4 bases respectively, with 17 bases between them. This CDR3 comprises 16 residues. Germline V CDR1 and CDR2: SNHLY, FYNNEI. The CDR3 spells CASSDYPDGSADTQYF. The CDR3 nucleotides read TGTGCCAGCAGTGATTATCCAGACGGGAGTGCAGATACGCAGTATTTT. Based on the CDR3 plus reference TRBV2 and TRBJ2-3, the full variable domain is EPEVTQTPSHQVTQMGQEVILRCVPISNHLYFYWYRQILGQKVEFLVSFYNNEISEKSEIFDDQFSVERPDGSNFTLKIRSTKLEDSAMYFCASSDYPDGSADTQYFGPGTRLTVL.

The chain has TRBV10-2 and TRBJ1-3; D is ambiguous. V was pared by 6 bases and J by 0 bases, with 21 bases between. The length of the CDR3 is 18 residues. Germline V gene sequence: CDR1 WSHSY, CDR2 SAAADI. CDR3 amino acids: CASSNFQETRFSGNTIYF. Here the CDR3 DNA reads TGCGCCAGCAGCAACTTCCAGGAAACCCGCTTCTCTGGAAACACCATATATTTT.

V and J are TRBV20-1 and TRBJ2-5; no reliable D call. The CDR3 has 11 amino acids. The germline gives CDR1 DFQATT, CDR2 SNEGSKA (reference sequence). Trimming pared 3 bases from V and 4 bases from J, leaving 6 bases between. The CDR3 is CSASPLETQYF. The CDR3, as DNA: TGCAGTGCTAGTCCTTTAGAGACCCAGTACTTC.

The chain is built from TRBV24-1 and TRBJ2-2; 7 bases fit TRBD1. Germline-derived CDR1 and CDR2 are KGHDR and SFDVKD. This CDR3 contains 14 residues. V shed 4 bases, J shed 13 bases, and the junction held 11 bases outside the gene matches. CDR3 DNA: TGTGCCACCAGTGACCCGACAGGGAATAATATGCTGTTTTTT. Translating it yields CATSDPTGNNMLFF.

As DNA, the CDR3 is TGCGCCAGCAGTACCGTCCTAGCGGGAGGATTGGAGACCCAGTACTTC. Protein sequence: CASSTVLAGGLETQYF. This sequence joins TRBV10-1 and TRBJ2-5; the match to TRBD2 covers 11 bases. The CDR3 runs 16 residues. CDR1 is WNHNN and CDR2 is SYGVQD in the germline V gene (reference sequence). Trimming cost V 5 bases and J 5 bases; bases outside gene matches: 10.

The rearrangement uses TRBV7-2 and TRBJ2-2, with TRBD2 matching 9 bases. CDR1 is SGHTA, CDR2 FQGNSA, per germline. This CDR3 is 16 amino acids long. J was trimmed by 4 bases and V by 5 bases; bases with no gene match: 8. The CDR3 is CASSPIAGVSTGELFF. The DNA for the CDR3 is TGTGCCAGCAGCCCGATAGCGGGAGTGAGCACCGGGGAGCTGTTTTTT.

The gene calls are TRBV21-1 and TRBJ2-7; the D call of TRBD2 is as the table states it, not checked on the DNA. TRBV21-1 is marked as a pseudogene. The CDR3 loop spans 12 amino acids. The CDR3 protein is CASGGLAYEQYF. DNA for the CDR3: TGTGCCAGCGGCGGGTTGGCTTACGAGCAGTACTTC.

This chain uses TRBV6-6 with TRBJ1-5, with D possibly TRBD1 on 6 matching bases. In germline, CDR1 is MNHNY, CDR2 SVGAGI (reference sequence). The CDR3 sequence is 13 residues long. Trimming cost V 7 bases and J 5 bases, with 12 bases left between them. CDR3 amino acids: CASILQGDQPQHF. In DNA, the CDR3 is TGTGCCAGCATCCTACAGGGCGATCAGCCCCAGCATTTT.

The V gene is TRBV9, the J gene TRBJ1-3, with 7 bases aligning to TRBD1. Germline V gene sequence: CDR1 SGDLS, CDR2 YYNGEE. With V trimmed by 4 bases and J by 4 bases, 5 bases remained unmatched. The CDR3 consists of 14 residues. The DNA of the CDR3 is TGTGCCAGCAGCTCCGGGACAGCCGGAAACACCATATATTTT. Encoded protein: CASSSGTAGNTIYF.

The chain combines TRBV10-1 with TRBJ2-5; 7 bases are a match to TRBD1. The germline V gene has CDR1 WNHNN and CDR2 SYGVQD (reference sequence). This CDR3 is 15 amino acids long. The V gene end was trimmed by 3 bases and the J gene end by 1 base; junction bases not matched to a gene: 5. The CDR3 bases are TGCGCCAGCAGTGACCTAAGGACAGGCCAAGAGACCCAGTACTTC. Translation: CASSDLRTGQETQYF.

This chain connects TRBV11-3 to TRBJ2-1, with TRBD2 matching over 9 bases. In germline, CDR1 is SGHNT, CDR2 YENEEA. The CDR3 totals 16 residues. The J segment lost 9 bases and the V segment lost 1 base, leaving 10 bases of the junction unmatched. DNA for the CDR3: TGTGCCAGCAGCTTAGGGATAGCGGGAGCGGCGGGTGAGCAGTTCTTC. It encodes CASSLGIAGAAGEQFF. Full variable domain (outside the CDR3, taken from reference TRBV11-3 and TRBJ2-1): EAGVVQSPRYKIIEKKQPVAFWCNPISGHNTLYWYLQNLGQGPELLIRYENEEAVDDSQLPKDRFSAERLKGVDSTLKIQPAELGDSAVYLCASSLGIAGAAGEQFFGPGTRLTVL.

CDR3 sequence: CASSESLFEKLFF. The DNA for the CDR3 is TGCGCCAGCAGTGAGTCCCTTTTTGAAAAACTGTTTTTT. The V call is TRBV10-2, the J call TRBJ1-4, with D unclear. The germline V gene encodes CDR1 WSHSY and CDR2 SAAADI. Trimming pared 0 bases from V and 7 bases from J, leaving 6 bases between. CDR3 length: 13 residues.